This T cell receptor (beta chain) was identified during a study of shared clonotypes between healthy human individuals. Replicate sorted-subset PCRs were loaded with around 200 ng DNA, about 30,000 T cell genomes. The repertoire was sequenced with immunoSEQ multiplex PCR; TCRdb's copy has only in-frame clones and lacks some. The sample includes millions of clones, 95% of them seen just once. To note about this clone: Other DNA sequences in the sample encode the same CDR3.

The CDR3 runs to 16 residues. V dropped 4 bases and J dropped 5; count of bases not matched to a gene: 7. Per the germline V gene, CDR1 is ENHRY and CDR2 is SYGVKD. This clonotype originated in a young man in good health. This chain joins TRBV10-3 and TRBJ2-5; 13 bases agree with TRBD2. Sequencing was done on a sample of naive CD4+ T cells sorted from blood. Subset noted: CD45RA+ positively selected. Written as DNA, the CDR3 is TGTGCCATCAGTGCAACTAGCGGGAGGGCCGGGGAGACCCAGTACTTC. It yields the protein CAISATSGRAGETQYF.